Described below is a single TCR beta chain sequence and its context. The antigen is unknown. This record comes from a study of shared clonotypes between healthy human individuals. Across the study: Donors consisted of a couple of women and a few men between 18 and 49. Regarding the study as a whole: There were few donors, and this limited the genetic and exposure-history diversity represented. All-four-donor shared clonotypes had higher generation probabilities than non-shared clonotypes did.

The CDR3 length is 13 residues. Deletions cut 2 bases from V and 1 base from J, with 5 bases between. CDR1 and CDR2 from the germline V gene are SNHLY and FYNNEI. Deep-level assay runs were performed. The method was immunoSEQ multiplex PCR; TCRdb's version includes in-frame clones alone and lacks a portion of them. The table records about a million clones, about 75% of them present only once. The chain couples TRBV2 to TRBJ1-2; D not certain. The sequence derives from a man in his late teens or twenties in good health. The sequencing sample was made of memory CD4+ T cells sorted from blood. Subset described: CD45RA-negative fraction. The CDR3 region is CASSERVNYGYTF. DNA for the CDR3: TGTGCCAGCAGTGAAAGGGTTAACTATGGCTACACCTTC.